The TCR beta chain under discussion was sequenced for a study of blood T cell repertoires in COVID-19. Study information: The United States, Italy and Spain were the sources of the acute and convalescent COVID-19 samples. Nucleic acid was either cDNA or gDNA, and it came from T cells, B-cell-depleted T cells, or PBMCs.

Authors' data handling: Reference gene primer amplification gave nucleated cell count estimates. The table came from immunoSEQ multiplex PCR; TCRdb's copy has only in-frame clones and leaves some out. Clonal size and the V and J genes are those of that table, whereas D and trimming came from the DNA. The data contain roughly 56,000 clones, 80% to 90% of them singletons. Seattle enrolled patients during active infection and tracked them longitudinally. V was pared by 3 bases and J by 6 bases, with 11 bases between. CDR1 and CDR2 (germline): LNHNV, YYDKDF (reference sequence). CDR3 size: 14 residues. This sequence joins TRBV15 and TRBJ1-4; D possibly corresponds to TRBD1 (5 bases). The source is a woman aged 60-75 years with COVID-19, enrolled during active disease. The specimen sequenced was peripheral blood. The DNA of the CDR3 is TGTGCCACCAGCAGGGACAACGTGGATGAAAAACTGTTTTTT. Encoded protein: CATSRDNVDEKLFF.